A selection of T cell receptor beta chains follows, all from one sample in a study of blood T cell repertoires in COVID-19. This table comes from immunoSEQ multiplex PCR, and its TCRdb copy is limited to in-frame clones, with some not included. There are some 400,000 clones in the sample; 90% occur only once, and around 7% lies in the top ten. Sequencing was carried out using peripheral blood. Receptor source: a man aged 18 to 29 with active or convalescent COVID-19. CDR3s include the opening cysteine and the closing phenylalanine or tryptophan. The D gene is left open where the match is weak. For some rows the clone size is stated as once, few or many, or as a class when expanded; others skip it.

V,D,J,size,CDR3,DNA
TRBV12-3/TRBV12-4,TRBD2,TRBJ2-7,NA,CASTTGLPYEQYF,TGTGCCAGCACCACGGGACTACCCTACGAGCAGTACTTC
TRBV6-5,NA,TRBJ1-2,NA,CATRVAVGYTF,TGTGCCACCCGTGTGGCGGTCGGCTACACCTTC
TRBV4-1,TRBD2,TRBJ2-1,NA,CASSQLSGREFDEQFF,TGCGCCAGCAGCCAACTCTCTGGGCGGGAGTTCGATGAGCAGTTCTTC
TRBV25-1,NA,TRBJ1-2,NA,CASSDRVGYGYTF,TGTGCCAGCAGTGACAGGGTTGGCTATGGCTACACCTTC
TRBV27,NA,TRBJ1-6,NA,CASSLTGAGSPLHF,TGTGCCAGCAGTTTAACAGGCGCCGGATCGCCTCTCCACTTT
TRBV9,NA,TRBJ2-1,NA,CASSPRTGGNEQFF,TGTGCCAGCAGCCCGCGGACAGGAGGGAATGAGCAGTTCTTC
TRBV19,TRBD1,TRBJ2-2,NA,CASSVTGPGTGELFF,TGTGCCAGTAGTGTGACAGGGCCGGGCACCGGGGAGCTGTTTTTT
TRBV24-1,TRBD1,TRBJ1-1,NA,CATSQQGANTEAFF,TGTGCCACCAGCCAACAGGGGGCGAACACTGAAGCTTTCTTT
TRBV4-1,TRBD2,TRBJ2-4,NA,CASSQGLAGSLENIQYF,TGCGCCAGCAGCCAAGGACTAGCGGGTTCACTCGAAAACATTCAGTACTTC
TRBV4-2,NA,TRBJ1-4,NA,CASSQDREKLFF,TGTGCCAGCAGCCAAGATCGTGAAAAACTGTTTTTT
TRBV3-1/TRBV3-2,NA,TRBJ1-1,NA,CASSQAGRGTEAFF,TGTGCCAGCAGCCAAGCGGGGAGGGGCACTGAAGCTTTCTTT
TRBV27,NA,TRBJ2-3,once,CASSGRGLPDTQYF,TGTGCCAGCAGCGGCAGGGGCCTGCCAGATACGCAGTATTTT
TRBV4-3,NA,TRBJ2-3,NA,CASSQDWELAMDTQYF,TGCGCCAGCAGCCAAGATTGGGAACTAGCCATGGATACGCAGTATTTT
TRBV29-1,NA,TRBJ1-2,NA,CSVPRGGYGYTF,TGCAGCGTGCCCCGGGGGGGCTATGGCTACACCTTC
TRBV5-1,NA,TRBJ2-7,NA,CASSLAPVYNYEQYF,TGCGCCAGCAGCTTGGCCCCCGTTTATAACTACGAGCAGTACTTC
TRBV4-2,NA,TRBJ2-7,NA,CASSQERQSYEQYF,TGTGCCAGCAGCCAAGAGCGACAGTCCTACGAGCAGTACTTC
TRBV19,TRBD1,TRBJ2-1,NA,CASSITGGVYNEQFF,TGTGCCAGTAGTATTACAGGGGGCGTCTACAATGAGCAGTTCTTC
TRBV15,TRBD1,TRBJ1-4,once,CATSRGFSGTGPKLFF,TGTGCCACCAGCAGAGGATTCTCCGGGACAGGGCCAAAACTGTTTTTT
TRBV9,TRBD2,TRBJ2-5,NA,CASSPSGGAWETQYF,TGTGCCAGCAGCCCCAGCGGGGGGGCTTGGGAGACCCAGTACTTC
TRBV6-5,TRBD1,TRBJ2-7,NA,CASKQRQGSYEQYF,TGTGCCAGCAAACAACGACAGGGTAGCTACGAGCAGTACTTC
TRBV7-9,TRBD2,TRBJ2-7,NA,CASSLRGDASYEQYF,TGTGCCAGCAGCTTACGGGGGGACGCCTCCTACGAGCAGTACTTC
TRBV24-1,NA,TRBJ1-5,NA,CATSDRTGNQPQHF,TGTGCCACCAGTGACAGAACAGGGAATCAGCCCCAGCATTTT
TRBV19,TRBD1,TRBJ1-2,NA,CASSLDRAGYGYTF,TGTGCCAGTAGCCTCGACAGGGCCGGCTATGGCTACACCTTC
TRBV5-8,TRBD2,TRBJ2-1,NA,CASSLRRRGSYNEQFF,TGTGCCAGCAGCTTGCGGAGGCGGGGGTCCTACAATGAGCAGTTCTTC
TRBV7-8,TRBD1,TRBJ2-2,NA,CASSLTPRGLVTGELFF,TGTGCCAGCAGCTTAACGCCCAGGGGGTTGGTCACCGGGGAGCTGTTTTTT
TRBV10-3,TRBD1,TRBJ1-2,NA,CAISETGDGYTF,TGTGCCATCAGTGAGACAGGGGATGGCTACACCTTC